Below, 9 T cell receptor beta chains from the same sample are listed, as sequenced in a study of blood T cell repertoires in COVID-19. Assay used: immunoSEQ multiplex PCR; TCRdb lists only in-frame clones, some missing. This table has some 130,000 clones, 80% to 90% appearing once. The sequenced material came from peripheral blood. The origin of the receptors is a man in his 60s with COVID-19, enrolled during active disease.

CDR3 nucleotide sequence: TGTGCCATCAGTGAGTCTAACACAGCTAATGAAAAACTGTTTTTT. It translates to CAISESNTANEKLFF. The rearrangement links TRBV10-3 to TRBJ1-4; D uncertain. CDR1 and CDR2 (germline): ENHRY, SYGVKD. The CDR3 sequence is 15 residues long. V lost 0 bases to trimming and J lost 3 bases, with 8 bases between them.

V gene TRBV5-1 combines with J gene TRBJ2-3; D is perhaps TRBD2 (6 bases). Trimming stripped 2 bases from V and 1 base from J, with 11 bases between. CDR3 length equals 15 residues. Germline V lookup: CDR1 SGHRS, CDR2 YFSETQ. CDR3 nucleotide sequence: TGCGCCAGCAGCTTACTAGCAATAGGCACAGATACGCAGTATTTT. Translated, it gives CASSLLAIGTDTQYF. The variable domain in full, completed from reference TRBV5-1 and TRBJ2-3, reads KAGVTQTPRYLIKTRGQQVTLSCSPISGHRSVSWYQQTPGQGLQFLFEYFSETQRNKGNFPGRFSGRQFSNSRSEMNVSTLELGDSALYLCASSLLAIGTDTQYFGPGTRLTVL.

This chain uses TRBV3-1 (or the pseudogene TRBV3-2) with TRBJ2-7; D gene uncertain. V was shortened by 3 bases and J by 10 bases, with 13 bases between the two germline ends. Germline CDR1 and CDR2: LGHDT and YNNKEL (reference sequence). The CDR3 consists of 12 residues. CDR3 DNA: TGTGCCAGCAGCCATAGATCCGGTCAACAGTACTTC. Protein sequence: CASSHRSGQQYF.

This chain joins TRBV30 and TRBJ1-6, with D unclear. This CDR3 has 15 residues. Trimming shortened V by 4 bases and J by 10 bases, and 20 bases separated the two germline ends. Germline V gene data show CDR1 as GTSNPN and CDR2 as SVGIG (reference sequence). CDR3 nucleotides: TGTGCCTGGACCCGATTTGAGGCCACGGGGTCACCCCTCCACTTT. It specifies CAWTRFEATGSPLHF.

This chain joins TRBV4-1 and TRBJ2-2, with 8 bases aligning to TRBD1. The germline CDR1 and CDR2 sequences are MGHRA and YSYEKL. Unmatched junction bases numbered 5, after V lost 2 bases and J lost 9 bases. The CDR3 has 14 residues. CDR3 in DNA: TGCGCCAGCAGCCAACCAGGGGGCGCCAGGGAGCTGTTTTTT. Translating it yields CASSQPGGARELFF.

The V and J genes are TRBV15 and TRBJ1-1, with D perhaps TRBD1 (6 bases). Germline loops: CDR1 LNHNV, CDR2 YYDKDF (reference sequence). CDR3 length: 15 residues. The V gene lost 5 bases and the J gene lost 5 bases, with 18 bases spanning the gap. CDR3 sequence: CATSAHREPGTEAFF. CDR3 sequence (DNA): TGTGCCACCAGCGCTCACAGGGAGCCGGGTACTGAAGCTTTCTTT.

The chain joins TRBV9 to TRBJ2-5; 8 nucleotides line up with TRBD1. The CDR3 contains 15 residues. The germline CDR1 and CDR2 sequences are SGDLS and YYNGEE. V lost 2 bases, J lost 5 bases, and 8 bases stayed unmatched. This CDR3 is CASSVLQGGYETQYF. In nucleotides, the CDR3 is TGTGCCAGCAGCGTGCTACAGGGGGGTTACGAGACCCAGTACTTC.

The chain joins TRBV23-1 to TRBJ1-5, with D possibly being TRBD1 (6 bases). TRBV23-1 is an open reading frame, and its role is uncertain. Trimming pared 4 bases from V and 6 bases from J, leaving 16 bases between. The length of the CDR3 is 15 residues. The CDR3 spells CASSRPNREGQPQHF. The DNA for the CDR3 is TGCGCCAGCAGTCGTCCAAACAGGGAAGGTCAGCCCCAGCATTTT.

The V gene is TRBV12-3 or TRBV12-4, the J gene TRBJ1-5; weak D call: TRBD1 (5 bases). The CDR3 extends over 13 amino acids. V was trimmed by 6 bases and J by 4 bases, leaving 10 bases between them. The CDR3 loop is CASRATGNQPQHF. CDR3 in DNA: TGTGCCAGCAGGGCTACAGGTAATCAGCCCCAGCATTTT.